Listed below are T cell receptor beta chains from one sample, sequenced in a study of cytotoxic CD8 clonotypes in ibrutinib-treated CLL. This table comes from immunoSEQ multiplex PCR, and its TCRdb copy is limited to in-frame clones, with some not included. The sample holds some 70,000 clones, around 65% seen once. This material consisted of PBMCs, taken after 12 months of ibrutinib treatment. These receptors were obtained from a human donor with chronic lymphocytic leukemia. CDR3s include the opening cysteine and the closing phenylalanine or tryptophan. The D gene is left open where the match is weak. Some rows have no size entry. The others give once, few or many, or a class for an expanded clone.

clone_size	d_call	v_call	j_call	cdr3_aa	cdr3_nt
-	TRBD1	TRBV6-5	TRBJ1-6	CASSFTGVPGSPLHF	TGTGCCAGCAGTTTCACAGGGGTTCCAGGCTCACCCCTCCACTTT
-	TRBD2	TRBV7-6	TRBJ2-2	CASSFWAGGPSANTGELFF	TGTGCCAGCAGCTTTTGGGCGGGGGGCCCCTCCGCGAACACCGGGGAGCTGTTTTTT
once	-	TRBV15	TRBJ2-4	CATSRARAKNIQYF	TGTGCCACCAGCAGGGCTAGGGCCAAAAACATTCAGTACTTC
-	-	TRBV4-1	TRBJ2-1	CASSQETGVNEQFF	TGCGCCAGCAGCCAAGAGACGGGGGTGAATGAGCAGTTCTTC
once	TRBD2	TRBV2	TRBJ2-3	CASSDPKLAGGSDTQYF	TGTGCCAGCAGTGACCCTAAACTAGCGGGGGGTTCGGATACGCAGTATTTT
-	-	TRBV5-1	TRBJ1-2	CASSLPGQGRGYTF	TGCGCCAGCAGCTTGCCGGGGCAGGGCCGGGGCTACACCTTC
-	TRBD1	TRBV9	TRBJ1-4	CASSFTRQGEKLFF	TGTGCCAGCAGCTTCACCCGACAGGGCGAAAAACTGTTTTTT
-	-	TRBV28	TRBJ1-1	CASSFKGGTEAFF	TGTGCCAGCAGTTTCAAGGGGGGCACTGAAGCTTTCTTT
-	TRBD1	TRBV14	TRBJ2-2	CASSQERGRGRSTGELFF	TGTGCCAGCAGCCAGGAAAGGGGGCGCGGGCGGAGCACCGGGGAGCTGTTTTTT
-	-	TRBV30	TRBJ1-1	CAWSVRSGGQGNTEAFF	TGTGCCTGGAGTGTACGGAGCGGGGGACAAGGGAACACTGAAGCTTTCTTT
-	-	TRBV27	TRBJ2-2	CASSPNTGELFF	TGTGCCAGCAGTCCCAACACCGGGGAGCTGTTTTTT
-	-	TRBV19	TRBJ1-5	CASSISGHSNQPQHF	TGTGCCAGTAGTATATCCGGGCATAGCAATCAGCCCCAGCATTTT
-	-	TRBV5-4	TRBJ1-1	CASSLRQGANTEAFF	TGTGCCAGCAGCTTGCGGCAGGGAGCGAACACTGAAGCTTTCTTT
-	TRBD1	TRBV15	TRBJ2-7	CATSRGQGSYEQYF	TGTGCCACCAGCAGGGGACAGGGATCCTACGAGCAGTACTTC
-	-	TRBV30	TRBJ2-1	CAWSYSSSYNEQFF	TGTGCCTGGAGTTACTCCTCTTCCTACAATGAGCAGTTCTTC
-	TRBD2	TRBV7-6	TRBJ2-3	CASSSSGGATDTQYF	TGTGCCAGCAGCTCCAGCGGGGGGGCGACAGATACGCAGTATTTT
-	-	TRBV7-9	TRBJ2-5	CASSFPFRQGVETQYF	TGTGCCAGCAGCTTCCCCTTTCGGCAGGGCGTCGAGACCCAGTACTTC
-	-	TRBV10-2	TRBJ2-1	CASSAPSSYNEQFF	TGCGCCAGCAGTGCTCCGAGCTCCTACAATGAGCAGTTCTTC
once	TRBD1	TRBV9	TRBJ1-2	CASSVGTGAYGYTF	TGTGCCAGCAGCGTAGGGACAGGGGCGTATGGCTACACCTTC
once	TRBD2	TRBV27	TRBJ2-3	CASRRGGRSGTQYF	TGTGCCAGCAGACGGGGGGGACGGTCGGGTACGCAGTATTTT
-	-	TRBV7-3	TRBJ2-2	CASSSPGAVELFF	TGTGCCAGCAGCTCCCCCGGGGCAGTGGAGCTGTTTTTT
-	TRBD2	TRBV30	TRBJ2-2	CAWSVREGADGPSGGPYTGELFF	TGTGCCTGGAGTGTACGAGAGGGTGCTGACGGACCCAGCGGGGGCCCCTACACCGGGGAGCTGTTTTTT
once	-	TRBV11-1	TRBJ1-1	CASSPLRWTEAFF	TGTGCCAGCAGCCCCCTTCGCTGGACTGAAGCTTTCTTT
-	-	TRBV7-8	TRBJ1-5	CASSLSGTDNQPQHF	TGTGCCAGCAGCTTATCCGGGACGGACAATCAGCCCCAGCATTTT
few	-	TRBV5-1	TRBJ1-1	CASSLAGTVNTEAFF	TGCGCCAGCAGCTTGGCCGGAACAGTTAACACTGAAGCTTTCTTT
-	TRBD1	TRBV6-1	TRBJ2-5	CASSAGGKETQYF	TGTGCCAGCAGTGCAGGGGGCAAAGAGACCCAGTACTTC
-	-	TRBV27	TRBJ2-5	CASSLSPGTSNRYF	TGTGCCAGCAGTTTAAGTCCCGGGACGTCGAACCGGTACTTC
-	TRBD1	TRBV4-2	TRBJ2-1	CASRTGSSYNEQFF	TGTGCCAGCCGGACAGGGAGCTCCTACAATGAGCAGTTCTTC
-	TRBD2	TRBV19	TRBJ2-3	CASSIAEAGGYTDTQYF	TGTGCCAGTAGTATAGCTGAAGCGGGGGGGTACACAGATACGCAGTATTTT
-	TRBD1	TRBV28	TRBJ1-2	CASRPGQGVLFGGYTF	TGTGCCAGCAGGCCAGGACAGGGGGTCCTCTTCGGTGGCTACACCTTC
-	TRBD1	TRBV11-2	TRBJ1-2	CASREGLRQGDLVGYTF	TGTGCCAGCAGAGAGGGGTTAAGGCAGGGGGACCTGGTTGGCTACACCTTC
-	TRBD1	TRBV9	TRBJ2-1	CASSSRDSNEQFF	TGTGCCAGCAGTTCCCGGGACAGCAATGAGCAGTTCTTC
-	TRBD1	TRBV28	TRBJ2-5	CASSSSGTGRSQETQYF	TGTGCCAGCAGTTCCTCAGGGACAGGGAGATCCCAAGAGACCCAGTACTTC
once	-	TRBV29-1	TRBJ2-5	CSVEEWQKLSGTQYF	TGCAGCGTTGAAGAGTGGCAGAAACTTAGCGGGACCCAGTACTTC
-	TRBD1	TRBV28	TRBJ1-5	CASSLPGGSQPQHF	TGTGCCAGCAGTTTACCAGGGGGCAGTCAGCCCCAGCATTTT
-	TRBD1	TRBV19	TRBJ1-6	CASSIDLGQGGNSPLHF	TGTGCCAGTAGTATAGATCTCGGACAGGGGGGGAATTCACCCCTCCACTTT
-	-	TRBV2	TRBJ1-1	CASSSLLPFEAFF	TGTGCCAGCAGTTCCCTACTCCCGTTTGAAGCTTTCTTT
few	-	TRBV29-1	TRBJ1-2	CSAWDINYGYTF	TGCAGCGCCTGGGACATAAACTATGGCTACACCTTC
-	-	TRBV5-1	TRBJ1-2	CASSLATGTGQVGYTF	TGCGCCAGCAGCTTGGCCACGGGTACAGGGCAGGTTGGCTACACCTTC
-	-	TRBV14	TRBJ2-7	CASSQVRGFGEQYF	TGTGCCAGCAGCCAAGTCCGAGGTTTCGGGGAGCAGTACTTC
few	-	TRBV4-3	TRBJ1-3	CASSQAGTVNTIYF	TGCGCCAGCAGCCAAGCGGGGACGGTAAACACCATATATTTT
few	-	TRBV5-1	TRBJ1-2	CASSLNRGLYGYTF	TGCGCCAGCAGCTTGAATCGGGGCCTCTATGGCTACACCTTC
-	-	TRBV19	TRBJ1-5	CASSMTIFRPQHF	TGTGCCAGTAGTATGACAATTTTTCGGCCCCAGCATTTT
-	TRBD1	TRBV6-1	TRBJ2-5	CASRGQGGWEETQYF	TGTGCCAGCAGGGGACAGGGGGGTTGGGAGGAGACCCAGTACTTC
-	TRBD1	TRBV30	TRBJ2-5	CAWRGRTGWPGGETQYF	TGTGCCTGGAGGGGAAGGACAGGGTGGCCTGGGGGGGAGACCCAGTACTTC